These 32 T cell receptor beta chains share one sample of origin, sequenced in a study of cytomegalovirus exposure and HLA in healthy donors. PCR involved 60 Vbeta and 13 Jbeta primers. Measured with immunoSEQ multiplex PCR; TCRdb has only the in-frame clones, and not every one. The sample has 150,000 or so clones, around 80% seen once; the top ten hold 10% to 12%. Source material: PBMCs. The source of these receptors is a man aged 18 to 29 in good health and CMV-seropositive.

The J gene is TRBJ1-2, the V gene TRBV7-9, with TRBD1 matching over 11 bases. Germline values: CDR1 SEHNR, CDR2 FQNEAQ (reference sequence). This CDR3 region has 17 residues. Trimming cost V 1 base and J 6 bases; bases outside gene matches: 10. This chain's CDR3 is CASSLGTGGAPENGYTF. DNA for the CDR3: TGTGCCAGCAGCTTAGGGACAGGGGGCGCCCCGGAAAATGGCTACACCTTC.

This chain links TRBV14 with TRBJ2-4, with D perhaps matching TRBD2 (5 bases). The CDR3 sequence is 11 residues long. V was trimmed by 5 bases and J by 9 bases, leaving 8 bases between them. Germline loops: CDR1 SGHDN, CDR2 FVKESK. CDR3 sequence: CASSSEGIQYF. In DNA, the CDR3 is TGTGCCAGCAGCTCAGAGGGCATTCAGTACTTC.

This clone has only a few counts. The chain has TRBV6-1 and TRBJ2-7, with TRBD1 identical over 10 bases. Trimming at V came to 11 bases and at J to 3 bases, leaving 4 bases not matched to a gene. Germline assignment: CDR1 MNHNS and CDR2 SASEGT. The CDR3 consists of 12 residues. This chain's CDR3 is CALGTGVYEQYF. In nucleotides, the CDR3 is TGTGCCCTCGGGACAGGGGTCTACGAGCAGTACTTC.

The chain joins TRBV27 to TRBJ2-1; TRBD1 agrees at 11 bases. J lost 4 bases, V lost 6 bases, and 14 bases had no gene match. The germline gives CDR1 MNHEY, CDR2 SMNVEV (reference sequence). This CDR3 has 18 residues. CDR3 loop: CASRKGVGQGEGYNEQFF. The CDR3 bases are TGTGCCAGCAGGAAAGGGGTGGGACAGGGGGAAGGATACAATGAGCAGTTCTTC.

The rearrangement uses TRBV18 and TRBJ1-1, with D unclear. Germline loops: CDR1 KGHSH, CDR2 LQKENI. Trimming stripped 0 bases from V and 7 bases from J, with 15 bases between. This CDR3 region has 15 residues. The DNA for the CDR3 is TGTGCCAGCTCACCACCCAATCGGGTTCAAGGTGAAGCTTTCTTT. Translation: CASSPPNRVQGEAFF.

CDR3 residues: CGVGGIYEQFF. CDR3 DNA sequence: TGTGGAGTCGGCGGGATCTATGAGCAGTTCTTC. The chain couples TRBV28 to TRBJ2-1, with a tentative D call TRBD2 (6 bases). Germline V gene lookup returns CDR1 MDHEN and CDR2 SYDVKM. The CDR3 spans 11 residues.

J is TRBJ2-3 and V is TRBV4-1; D uncertain. Germline CDR1 reads MGHRA; CDR2 reads YSYEKL. The CDR3 is 14 amino acids. V was cut by 4 bases and J by 3 bases, with 11 bases left in between. The CDR3 nucleotides are TGCGCCAGCAGCCTCCCGTTAGAGACAGATACGCAGTATTTT. This codes for CASSLPLETDTQYF.

The V gene is TRBV30, the J gene TRBJ2-7; 12 nucleotides align to TRBD2. With V trimmed by 2 bases and J by 3 bases, 11 bases remained unmatched. CDR3 length equals 17 residues. Per germline, CDR1 GTSNPN and CDR2 SVGIG (reference sequence). The CDR3 spells CAWSQMTSGSVSYEQYF. CDR3 in DNA: TGTGCCTGGAGTCAAATGACTAGCGGGAGTGTTAGCTACGAGCAGTACTTC.

The chain uses TRBV29-1 and TRBJ1-2; the match to TRBD1 covers 8 bases. Germline CDR1 is SQVTM and CDR2 is ANQGSEA. Unmatched junction bases numbered 10, after V lost 6 bases and J lost 7 bases. The CDR3 loop spans 13 amino acids. CDR3 loop: CSVWTGRSSGYTF. CDR3 in DNA: TGCAGCGTGTGGACAGGGAGGTCGTCTGGCTACACCTTC.

The chain has TRBV28 and TRBJ2-1; the D is unclear. V lost 6 bases and J lost 7, with 22 bases in between. Germline V gene data show CDR1 as MDHEN and CDR2 as SYDVKM. This CDR3 contains 16 residues. CDR3: CASSEVGRSRMNEQFF. For the CDR3, the DNA is TGTGCCAGCAGCGAGGTAGGTCGGTCTAGAATGAATGAGCAGTTCTTC.

This clone was seen once. DNA for the CDR3: TGTGCCAGCACCGACACCCGCCACGAGCAGTACTTC. This gives the protein CASTDTRHEQYF. The V call is TRBV28, the J call TRBJ2-7, with unresolved D. The germline V gene encodes CDR1 MDHEN and CDR2 SYDVKM. The CDR3 has 12 amino acids. The V end was cut by 7 bases, the J end by 5 bases, with 12 bases between.

This clone has just one count. CDR3 nucleotides: TGTGCCAGCAGTGAATCTCCCGGCCGTAGCATGAACACTGAAGCTTTCTTT. It yields the protein CASSESPGRSMNTEAFF. V and J are TRBV25-1 and TRBJ1-1, with D unclear. V lost 1 base and J 0 bases, leaving 15 bases between the germline ends. Germline V gene sequence: CDR1 MGHDK, CDR2 SYGVNS. The CDR3 extends over 17 amino acids.

This chain uses TRBV9 with TRBJ1-1, with D hard to call. The CDR3 extends over 14 amino acids. Germline lookup yields CDR1 SGDLS and CDR2 YYNGEE. V was trimmed by 0 bases and J by 1 base, leaving 7 bases between them. In DNA, the CDR3 is TGTGCCAGCAGCGTAGCTACGGGGAACACTGAAGCTTTCTTT. Translation: CASSVATGNTEAFF.

Written as DNA, the CDR3 is TGTGCCAGCAGTCCCCCGGGACACGCCCCCGAGCAGTACTTC. Its translation: CASSPPGHAPEQYF. The rearrangement links TRBV28 to TRBJ2-7; possibly TRBD1 for D (6 bases). There are 14 residues in the CDR3. V was trimmed by 5 bases and J by 6 bases, leaving 17 bases between them. CDR1 is MDHEN, CDR2 SYDVKM, per germline.

The rearrangement links TRBV19 to TRBJ2-1, with TRBD2 matching over 13 bases. The germline CDR1 and CDR2 sequences are LNHDA and SQIVND (reference sequence). The CDR3 has 16 amino acids. V shed 7 bases and J 5 bases; nucleotides not matched to a gene: 8. The CDR3 is CASTPRTSGSHNEQFF. In DNA, the CDR3 is TGTGCCAGTACCCCTCGGACTAGCGGGAGCCACAATGAGCAGTTCTTC.

This chain joins TRBV7-9 and TRBJ2-3, with D hard to call. The V end lost 0 bases, the J end lost 0 bases, and 7 bases lay between the germline ends. The CDR3 consists of 15 residues. Germline CDR1 and CDR2: SEHNR and FQNEAQ (reference sequence). The CDR3 sequence: CASSLAYSSTDTQYF. DNA for the CDR3: TGTGCCAGCAGCTTAGCGTATTCTAGCACAGATACGCAGTATTTT.

J is TRBJ2-1 and V is TRBV18; a weak D match, TRBD2 (7 bases). CDR3 length: 19 residues. Germline CDR1 KGHSH, CDR2 LQKENI. Trimming pared 3 bases from V and 0 bases from J, leaving 21 bases between. CDR3 loop: CASSPPRGAENNSYNEQFF. The CDR3 nucleotides are TGTGCCAGCTCACCCCCCCGGGGGGCGGAAAACAACTCCTACAATGAGCAGTTCTTC. The full variable domain, completed using reference TRBV18 and TRBJ2-1, is NAGVMQNPRHLVRRRGQEARLRCSPMKGHSHVYWYRQLPEEGLKFMVYLQKENIIDESGMPKERFSAEFPKEGPSILRIQQVVRGDSAAYFCASSPPRGAENNSYNEQFFGPGTRLTVL.

This clone was seen more than once but under ten times. The chain carries TRBV6-5 and TRBJ2-3; a possible D gene is TRBD1 (6 bases). Germline loops: CDR1 MNHEY, CDR2 SVGAGI. The CDR3 totals 14 residues. The V end lost 0 bases, the J end lost 6 bases, and 10 bases lay between the germline ends. CDR3 in DNA: TGTGCCAGCAGTTACTCGAGGGGGATGGATACGCAGTATTTT. It encodes CASSYSRGMDTQYF.

This chain joins TRBV28 and TRBJ2-1; 8 positions agree with TRBD2. CDR1 is MDHEN and CDR2 is SYDVKM in the germline V gene. V lost 7 bases, J lost 6 bases, and 8 bases stayed unmatched. The CDR3 covers 14 residues. The chain's CDR3 is CASTTDLAGNEQFF. DNA of the CDR3: TGTGCCAGCACCACCGATCTAGCGGGCAATGAGCAGTTCTTC.

This chain joins TRBV27 and TRBJ2-5; D might be TRBD1 (5 bases). The closer fit of TRBJ2-7 to the DNA end suggests the J call may be wrong. The V gene's germline CDR1 is MNHEY and CDR2 SMNVEV (reference sequence). The CDR3 totals 13 residues. The CDR3 DNA is TGTGCCAGCAGTTTGTCAGGGAATTACGAGCAGTACTTC. This codes for CASSLSGNYEQYF.

The chain employs TRBV2 and TRBJ2-7; TRBD1 matches 7 bases. The germline V gene has CDR1 SNHLY and CDR2 FYNNEI. The CDR3 is made up of 16 amino acids. Trimming took 1 base from V and 1 from J; bases not matched to a gene: 7. The DNA of the CDR3 is TGTGCCAGCAGTGAAGGTAGACAGGGCAAATCCTACGAGCAGTACTTC. Its protein product is CASSEGRQGKSYEQYF.

The genes are TRBV29-1 and TRBJ2-1; 7 bases are a match to TRBD2. Losses at the gene ends were 8 bases for V and 1 base for J; bases not matched to a gene: 8. Looked up from germline, CDR1 is SQVTM and CDR2 is ANQGSEA. The CDR3 sequence is 14 residues long. CDR3 in amino acids: CSLAGLDSYNEQFF. DNA of the CDR3: TGCAGCCTCGCCGGACTAGATTCCTACAATGAGCAGTTCTTC.

This clone occurred a few times. The CDR3 reads CASSIQGLAGADTQYF. DNA for the CDR3: TGTGCCAGTAGTATCCAGGGACTAGCAGGGGCAGATACGCAGTATTTT. The chain joins TRBV19 to TRBJ2-3; TRBD2 aligns across 9 bases. Unmatched junction bases numbered 8, after V lost 3 bases and J lost 4 bases. Germline CDR1 is LNHDA and CDR2 is SQIVND (reference sequence). The CDR3 runs 16 residues.

V and J are TRBV29-1 and TRBJ1-1; 10 bases match TRBD1. The CDR3 consists of 17 residues. V trimming: 0 bases; J trimming: 1 base; junction bases outside the gene matches: 8. The germline V gene encodes CDR1 SQVTM and CDR2 ANQGSEA. CDR3 DNA: TGCAGCGTTGAAGAGAGGGACAGGGGATTTAGGAACACTGAAGCTTTCTTT. It is translated as CSVEERDRGFRNTEAFF.

In DNA form, the CDR3 reads TGTGCCAGCAGTCTCGGGGGGAGATACGAGCAGTACTTC. Its protein product is CASSLGGRYEQYF. The chain employs TRBV28 and TRBJ2-7; TRBD2 aligns across 7 bases. Germline V CDR1 and CDR2: MDHEN, SYDVKM. V shed 5 bases and J 4 bases; nucleotides not matched to a gene: 5. CDR3 size: 13 residues.

The J gene is TRBJ1-3, the V gene TRBV19; D possibly corresponds to TRBD1 (5 bases). Germline V gene data show CDR1 as LNHDA and CDR2 as SQIVND (reference sequence). The CDR3 runs to 16 residues. V was clipped by 9 bases and J by 2 bases, with 20 bases between them. CDR3 region: CASTLTYWGTGNTIYF. CDR3 DNA: TGTGCCAGCACACTAACTTACTGGGGCACTGGAAACACCATATATTTT.

This clone showed up just once. The chain employs TRBV19 and TRBJ2-2; possibly TRBD1 for D (5 bases). CDR3 length: 14 amino acids. V was clipped by 3 bases and J by 8 bases, with 13 bases between them. Germline V CDR1 and CDR2: LNHDA, SQIVND (reference sequence). This CDR3 reads CASSIWGRGGELFF. CDR3 in DNA: TGTGCCAGTAGTATTTGGGGTAGGGGAGGGGAGCTGTTTTTT. Combining the CDR3 with reference TRBV19 and TRBJ2-2 gives the whole variable domain DGGITQSPKYLFRKEGQNVTLSCEQNLNHDAMYWYRQDPGQGLRLIYYSQIVNDFQKGDIAEGYSVSREKKESFPLTVTSAQKNPTAFYLCASSIWGRGGELFFGEGSRLTVL.

The sample holds one count of this clone. The chain combines TRBV6-6 with TRBJ1-5, with 8 positions matching TRBD1. CDR1 is MNHNY, CDR2 SVGAGI, per germline (reference sequence). CDR3 length: 13 amino acids. The J segment lost 10 bases and the V segment lost 6 bases, leaving 8 bases of the junction unmatched. The CDR3: CASRTGQEGPQHF. The CDR3 DNA is TGTGCCAGCAGGACGGGACAGGAAGGACCCCAGCATTTT.

The chain employs TRBV7-3 and TRBJ2-5; D may be TRBD2 (6 bases). Germline V gene lookup returns CDR1 SGHTA and CDR2 FQGTGA. Trimming removed 1 base at V and 2 bases at J, with 11 bases between. This CDR3 region has 15 residues. The CDR3 is CASSLSGVPQETQYF. The CDR3 nucleotides are TGTGCCAGCAGCTTAAGCGGGGTCCCACAAGAGACCCAGTACTTC. Drawing the rest from reference TRBV7-3 and TRBJ2-5, the complete variable domain is GAGVSQTPSNKVTEKGKYVELRCDPISGHTALYWYRQSLGQGPEFLIYFQGTGAADDSGLPNDRFFAVRPEGSVSTLKIQRTERGDSAVYLCASSLSGVPQETQYFGPGTRLLVL.

This clone was seen once. This chain uses TRBV13 with TRBJ1-1; D gene uncertain. The CDR3 has 11 residues. CDR1 PRHDT and CDR2 FYEKMQ come from the germline V gene (reference sequence). V dropped 8 bases and J dropped 4 bases, with 8 bases sitting between them. This CDR3 reads CASGRSTEAFF. CDR3 DNA: TGTGCCAGCGGGAGATCCACTGAAGCTTTCTTT.

J is TRBJ2-2 and V is TRBV6-5; TRBD1 agrees at 8 bases. This CDR3 is built from 14 residues. Trimming at V came to 5 bases and at J to 3 bases, leaving 2 bases not matched to a gene. Germline V gene sequence: CDR1 MNHEY, CDR2 SVGAGI. The CDR3 is CASSRQGHTGELFF. CDR3 sequence (DNA): TGTGCCAGCAGTAGACAGGGGCACACCGGGGAGCTGTTTTTT.

The chain recombines TRBV29-1 with TRBJ2-7; D gene ambiguous. CDR3 length: 11 amino acids. Trimming took off 6 bases at V and 1 base at J, with 7 bases between the two ends. CDR1 is SQVTM, CDR2 ANQGSEA, per germline. The CDR3: CSVSESYEQYF. DNA of the CDR3: TGCAGCGTCAGTGAATCCTACGAGCAGTACTTC.